Presented here are 15 T cell receptor beta chains from one specimen sequenced in a study of CD4+ T cells in melanoma. TCRdb's copy holds only in-frame clones and misses some; the assay was immunoSEQ multiplex PCR. The sample consists of about 9,600 clones, around 79% of them appearing once. The sample was cells from a culture (not recorded whether cultured in vitro). The receptors were gathered from a human donor with melanoma.

The chain is built from TRBV2 and TRBJ1-1; no clear D. The V gene lost 4 bases and the J gene lost 4 bases, with 7 bases spanning the gap. The germline V gene has CDR1 SNHLY and CDR2 FYNNEI. The CDR3 spans 12 residues. CDR3 loop: CASSVSGTEAFF. Written as DNA, the CDR3 is TGTGCCAGCAGTGTTTCGGGCACTGAAGCTTTCTTT.

This chain joins TRBV5-6 and TRBJ2-6; possible D gene TRBD1, 5 bases. The CDR3 is 19 residues long. V lost 1 base to trimming and J lost 2 bases, with 19 bases between them. Germline V CDR1 and CDR2: SGHDT, YYEEEE. The CDR3: CASSLRARPKGAGANVLTF. CDR3 nucleotides: TGTGCCAGCAGCTTGCGGGCTCGCCCAAAAGGGGCTGGGGCCAACGTCCTGACTTTC.

This CDR3 is CASSKQQGSRGPTFEQYF. The CDR3 DNA reads as TGTGCCAGCAGCAAACAGCAGGGTTCCCGCGGGCCTACATTCGAGCAGTACTTC. The V and J genes are TRBV21-1 and TRBJ2-7. TRBV21-1 is a pseudogene segment. This CDR3 is 18 amino acids long.

This clone appeared a single time. The chain recombines TRBV29-1 with TRBJ2-1, with 15 bases matching TRBD2. Germline-derived CDR1 and CDR2 are SQVTM and ANQGSEA. The CDR3 consists of 14 residues. After removal of 6 bases from V and 4 bases from J, the junction contained 1 base not matched to a gene. CDR3 residues: CSVGTSGGYNEQFF. The CDR3 DNA reads TGCAGCGTGGGGACTAGCGGGGGGTACAATGAGCAGTTCTTC.

The rearrangement joins TRBV7-7 to TRBJ2-7; 8 bases map to TRBD1. Per the germline V gene, CDR1 is SSHAT and CDR2 is FNYEAQ (reference sequence). After removal of 5 bases from V and 1 base from J, the junction contained 4 bases not matched to a gene. The CDR3 contains 14 residues. CDR3 in amino acids: CASSPDRASYEQYF. Written as DNA, the CDR3 is TGTGCCAGCAGCCCGGACAGGGCGTCCTACGAGCAGTACTTC.

The chain is built from TRBV7-2 and TRBJ2-7; D not certain. CDR1 is SGHTA and CDR2 is FQGNSA in the germline V gene. The germline V and J ends were trimmed by 5 bases and 3 bases, with 17 bases remaining between them. The CDR3 loop spans 15 amino acids. CDR3 protein: CASSPFFSRHYEQYF. In DNA form, the CDR3 reads TGTGCCAGCAGCCCGTTTTTTAGCCGCCACTACGAGCAGTACTTC.

The V gene is TRBV29-1, the J gene TRBJ2-7, with TRBD2 as a possible D gene (5 bases). With 7 bases removed from V and 6 bases from J, the gap between germline ends came to 16 bases. Germline assignment: CDR1 SQVTM and CDR2 ANQGSEA. The CDR3 is 12 residues long. The CDR3 nucleotides are TGCAGCGCTGACGGACTGACTCTCGAGCAGTACTTC. The encoded protein is CSADGLTLEQYF.

The chain links TRBV27 to TRBJ2-7, with D maybe TRBD1 (6 bases). Germline CDR1 is MNHEY and CDR2 is SMNVEV (reference sequence). The V end was cut by 3 bases, the J end by 4 bases, with 16 bases between. The CDR3 is 15 residues long. The CDR3 bases are TGTGCCAGCAGTTTTAGAGGGGGTCAGGGGTACGAGCAGTACTTC. This codes for CASSFRGGQGYEQYF.

Concerning this clone: A read error may account for a junction end that differs from germline. The V call is TRBV7-7, the J call TRBJ2-3; 7 positions match TRBD1. The CDR3 is 15 residues long. From germline, CDR1 is SSHAT and CDR2 FNYEAQ (reference sequence). The CDR3 nucleotides are TGTGCTAGCAGCGTCGGGACAGTTAGCACAGATACGCAGTATTTT. Residues: CASSVGTVSTDTQYF. The full variable domain, in which reference TRBV7-7 and TRBJ2-3 provide the parts outside the CDR3, is GAGVSQSPRYKVTKRGQDVTLRCDPISSHATLYWYQQALGQGPEFLTYFNYEAQPDKSGLPSDRFSAERPEGSISTLTIQRTEQRDSAMYRCASSVGTVSTDTQYFGPGTRLTVL.

This chain joins TRBV18 and TRBJ2-7; the D is unclear. CDR1 KGHSH and CDR2 LQKENI come from the germline V gene. The CDR3 has 14 amino acids. Trimming took off 0 bases at V and 1 base at J, with 7 bases between the two ends. CDR3 in amino acids: CASSPPWGSYEQYF. The CDR3 DNA reads TGTGCCAGCTCACCACCCTGGGGATCCTACGAGCAGTACTTC.

The V gene is TRBV3-1 (or the pseudogene TRBV3-2), the J gene TRBJ1-6; no reliable D call. This CDR3 is built from 14 residues. V was trimmed by 7 bases and J by 6 bases, leaving 13 bases between them. Germline loops: CDR1 LGHDT, CDR2 YNNKEL (reference sequence). The DNA of the CDR3 is TGTGCCAGCAACGACCAGACCCCTAATTCACCCCTCCACTTT. It specifies CASNDQTPNSPLHF.

This clone was found once. V is TRBV11-2 and J is TRBJ2-1, with 7 positions matching TRBD2. The CDR3 length is 15 residues. The junction had 3 bases not matched to a gene; V was cut back by 2 bases and J by 2 bases. Germline assignment: CDR1 SGHAT and CDR2 FQNNGV. CDR3 amino acids: CASSLIRGAYNEQFF. The CDR3 coding sequence is TGTGCCAGCAGCTTAATTCGGGGGGCCTACAATGAGCAGTTCTTC.

There are a few counts of this clone. The gene calls are TRBV9 and TRBJ1-6; a weak D match, TRBD1 (5 bases). The germline gives CDR1 SGDLS, CDR2 YYNGEE. The CDR3 extends over 16 amino acids. V was shortened by 0 bases and J by 0 bases, with 7 bases between the two germline ends. This chain's CDR3 is CASSVGGGSYNSPLHF. The CDR3, as DNA: TGTGCCAGCAGCGTAGGGGGGGGCTCCTATAATTCACCCCTCCACTTT.

The V and J genes are TRBV2 and TRBJ2-3; D is perhaps TRBD1 (5 bases). CDR1 is SNHLY, CDR2 FYNNEI, per germline. The V gene lost 4 bases and the J gene lost 1 base, with 12 bases spanning the gap. CDR3 length: 15 amino acids. This CDR3 is CASSAGRARTDTQYF. The CDR3 DNA follows: TGTGCCAGCAGTGCTGGCAGGGCACGCACAGATACGCAGTATTTT.

The V call is TRBV29-1, the J call TRBJ2-3; TRBD1 aligns across 9 bases. V gave up 3 bases and J gave up 2 bases; unmatched junction bases: 3. CDR3 size: 14 residues. Germline V gives CDR1 SQVTM, CDR2 ANQGSEA. DNA for the CDR3: TGCAGCGTTGAGGGACAGGGTCACACAGATACGCAGTATTTT. This sequence encodes CSVEGQGHTDTQYF.